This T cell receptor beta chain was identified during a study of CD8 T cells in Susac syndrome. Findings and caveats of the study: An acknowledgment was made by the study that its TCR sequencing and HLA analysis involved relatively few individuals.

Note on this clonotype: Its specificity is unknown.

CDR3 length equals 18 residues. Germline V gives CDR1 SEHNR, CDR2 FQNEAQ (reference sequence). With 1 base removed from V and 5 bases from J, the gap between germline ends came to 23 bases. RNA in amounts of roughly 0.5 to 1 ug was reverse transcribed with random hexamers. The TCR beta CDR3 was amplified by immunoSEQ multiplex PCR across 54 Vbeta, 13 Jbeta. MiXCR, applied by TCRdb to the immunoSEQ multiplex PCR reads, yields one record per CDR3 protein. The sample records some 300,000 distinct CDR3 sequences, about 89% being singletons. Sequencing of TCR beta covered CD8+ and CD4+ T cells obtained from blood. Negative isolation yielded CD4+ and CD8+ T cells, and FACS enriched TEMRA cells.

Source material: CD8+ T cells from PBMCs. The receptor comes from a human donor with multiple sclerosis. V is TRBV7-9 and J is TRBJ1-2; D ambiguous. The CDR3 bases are TGTGCCAGCAGCTTAGTTGACCCGGGCCCCCCTCTTCGGTATGGCTACACCTTC. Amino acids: CASSLVDPGPPLRYGYTF.